The clone carrying this T cell receptor (beta chain) was counted a single time. Its antigen is currently unknown. A much more abundant neighbour one base away suggests this may be a read error. This CDR3 comprises 13 residues. V gave up 6 bases and J gave up 16 bases; unmatched junction bases: 12. Germline CDR1 reads MNHNY; CDR2 reads SVGAGI (reference sequence). This entry belongs to a study of blood T cells in healthy people across ages. The study, taken as a whole, reports: It was found that TCR beta diversity correlated strongly with the percentage of naive T cells. Any conclusive comparison of naive versus antigen-experienced cells was prevented by using unsorted PBMCs.

The sample providers were healthy Caucasian people from Russia, aged roughly 6 to 95. With a J-beta primer mix and a sample-barcoded 5' primer, a second PCR ran 7 to 11 cycles. Tags on each cDNA molecule came from a template-switch adaptor with 12 random nucleotides. One entry per CDR3 protein, called by TCRdb with MiXCR from the 5' RACE reads. Of hundreds of thousands of distinct CDR3 sequences detected, less than 60% appear once; the ten largest clones hold around 24%. Sequencing was carried out using blood. This TCR derives from a man older than 75 in good health. The chain is built from TRBV6-6 and TRBJ1-6; 7 positions agree with TRBD1. CDR3 residues: CASRTRQGMGLHF. Here the CDR3 DNA reads TGTGCCAGCAGGACGAGACAGGGTATGGGACTCCACTTT.